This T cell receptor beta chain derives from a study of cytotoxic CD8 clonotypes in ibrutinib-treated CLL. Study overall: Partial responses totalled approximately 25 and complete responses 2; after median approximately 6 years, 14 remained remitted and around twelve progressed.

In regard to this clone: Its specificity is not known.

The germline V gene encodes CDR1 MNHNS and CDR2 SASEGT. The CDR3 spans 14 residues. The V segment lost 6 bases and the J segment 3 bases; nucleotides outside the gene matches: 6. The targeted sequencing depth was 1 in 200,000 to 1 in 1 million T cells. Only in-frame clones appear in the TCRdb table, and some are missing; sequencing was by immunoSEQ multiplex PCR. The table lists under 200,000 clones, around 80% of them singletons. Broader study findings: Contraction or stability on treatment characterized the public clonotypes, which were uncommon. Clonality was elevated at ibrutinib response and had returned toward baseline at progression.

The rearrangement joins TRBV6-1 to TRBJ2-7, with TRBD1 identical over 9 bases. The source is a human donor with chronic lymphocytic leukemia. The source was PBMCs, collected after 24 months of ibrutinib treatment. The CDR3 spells CASRTRGQGYEQYF. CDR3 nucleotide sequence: TGTGCCAGCAGAACCCGGGGACAGGGCTACGAGCAGTACTTC.